The 9 T cell receptor beta chains below were found in one sample sequenced in a study of human T cells and chemical hapten exposure (dated by TCRdb to about 2021). Library construction relied on RACE. Reads for this sample came from a NextSeq 500. The raw public data were reprocessed by TCRdb itself: fastp quality trimming at Q25, MiXCR clonotype calling, in-frame beta chains only. Each CDR3 protein gets just one entry, which takes the most common genes and DNA from the rows behind it. The sample table lists 95,000 or so distinct CDR3 sequences, approximately 10% of them with a count of one. 2.5% to 3.5% of the sample is in the top ten clones. This specimen's time point label, per the study, means: patch test 2, 6 weeks after DPC sensitization. The treatment or condition tag for this specimen amounts to: therapeutic diphenylcyclopropenone sensitization with weekly scalp DPC. This material consisted of whole blood, taken in connection with sensitization to the hapten diphenylcyclopropenone (DPC). The source is a woman aged 40 to 55 with alopecia areata. Some clones in this sample may be carry-over from other donors' samples.

This clonotype was counted ten times or more. The V call is TRBV4-2, the J call TRBJ1-2, with TRBD1 identical over 11 bases. V was clipped by 0 bases and J by 2 bases; unmatched bases: 2. Germline V CDR1 and CDR2: LGHNA, YNFKEQ. The CDR3 consists of 16 residues. CDR3 residues: CASSQEGTGGNYGYTF. The CDR3 bases are TGTGCCAGCAGCCAAGAGGGGACAGGGGGGAACTATGGCTACACCTTC.

This chain links TRBV3-1 with TRBJ2-1; a possible D gene is TRBD2 (6 bases). CDR3 length equals 15 residues. V was clipped by 6 bases and J by 3 bases, with 15 bases between them. The germline CDR1 and CDR2 sequences are LGHDT and YNNKEL (reference sequence). The CDR3 spells CASRGGLSVYNEQFF. In DNA, the CDR3 is TGTGCCAGCAGGGGGGGACTTAGCGTCTACAATGAGCAGTTCTTC.

The chain couples TRBV15 to TRBJ2-7; 7 nucleotides agree with TRBD1. The germline V gene has CDR1 LNHNV and CDR2 YYDKDF (reference sequence). The CDR3 contains 15 residues. V trimming: 3 bases; J trimming: 6 bases; junction bases outside the gene matches: 11. Here the CDR3 DNA reads TGTGCCACCAGCAGGGCGGACAGGTTTCTGGGCGAGCAGTACTTC. It specifies CATSRADRFLGEQYF.

This clonotype was detected ten times or more. The gene calls are TRBV20-1 and TRBJ1-5; 8 nucleotides line up with TRBD1. The CDR3 consists of 15 residues. Germline assignment: CDR1 DFQATT and CDR2 SNEGSKA (reference sequence). J was trimmed by 6 bases and V by 1 base; bases with no gene match: 8. CDR3 region: CSARGITGGGQPQHF. CDR3 DNA sequence: TGCAGTGCTAGAGGTATAACAGGGGGTGGTCAGCCCCAGCATTTT.

The chain combines TRBV29-1 with TRBJ2-7; TRBD2 might be the D (6 bases). Deletions cut 4 bases from V and 3 bases from J, with 10 bases between. Germline V lookup: CDR1 SQVTM, CDR2 ANQGSEA. This CDR3 spans 12 amino acids. CDR3 DNA sequence: TGCAGCGTTGTGGTGGGAGGCTACGAGCAGTACTTC. As protein: CSVVVGGYEQYF.

This clonotype was counted at least ten times. This chain uses TRBV3-1 with TRBJ1-2, with D unresolved. CDR1 is LGHDT and CDR2 is YNNKEL in the germline V gene (reference sequence). Trimming pared 2 bases from V and 7 bases from J, leaving 5 bases between. The CDR3 has 11 amino acids. The DNA of the CDR3 is TGTGCCAGCAGCCAAACCAGTGGCTACACCTTC. Residues: CASSQTSGYTF.

The sample holds many counts of this clonotype. The chain couples TRBV10-3 to TRBJ1-1, with TRBD1 identical over 8 bases. Germline trimming cut 6 bases from V and 6 bases from J; bases unmatched to any gene: 9. This CDR3 has 14 residues. Germline V CDR1 and CDR2: ENHRY, SYGVKD. CDR3 amino acids: CAISPGQAFPEAFF. CDR3 in DNA: TGTGCCATCAGCCCGGGACAGGCTTTCCCTGAAGCTTTCTTT.

The chain carries TRBV7-2 and TRBJ2-3, with D possibly being TRBD1 (5 bases). Germline CDR1 SGHTA, CDR2 FQGNSA. This CDR3 comprises 13 residues. Trimming took 4 bases from V and 4 from J, leaving 9 bases between them. The CDR3 sequence: CASSSRQSDTQYF. As DNA, the CDR3 is TGTGCCAGCAGCTCCCGACAGTCAGATACGCAGTATTTT.

The J gene is TRBJ1-1, the V gene TRBV29-1, with D unresolved. Trimming shortened V by 4 bases and J by 1 base, and 10 bases separated the two germline ends. This CDR3 region has 13 residues. The germline V gene encodes CDR1 SQVTM and CDR2 ANQGSEA. The CDR3: CSVVAGANTEAFF. The CDR3 coding sequence is TGCAGCGTTGTGGCAGGAGCGAACACTGAAGCTTTCTTT.